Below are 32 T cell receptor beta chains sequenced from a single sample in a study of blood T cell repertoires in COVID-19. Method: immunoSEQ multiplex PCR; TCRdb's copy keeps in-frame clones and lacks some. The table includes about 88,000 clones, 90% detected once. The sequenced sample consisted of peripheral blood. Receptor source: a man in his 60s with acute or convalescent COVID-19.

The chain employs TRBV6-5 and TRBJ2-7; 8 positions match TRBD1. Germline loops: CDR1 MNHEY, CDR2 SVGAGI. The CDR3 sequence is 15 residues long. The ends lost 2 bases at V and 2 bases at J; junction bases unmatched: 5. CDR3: CASSYSRGQAYEQYF. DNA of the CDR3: TGTGCCAGCAGTTACAGCAGGGGGCAAGCCTACGAGCAGTACTTC.

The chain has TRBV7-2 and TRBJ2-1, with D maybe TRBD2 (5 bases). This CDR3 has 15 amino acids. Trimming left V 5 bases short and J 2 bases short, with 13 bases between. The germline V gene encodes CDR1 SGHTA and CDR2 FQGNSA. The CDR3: CASSPRDVPYNEQFF. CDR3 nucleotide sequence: TGTGCCAGCAGCCCGAGGGATGTCCCCTACAATGAGCAGTTCTTC.

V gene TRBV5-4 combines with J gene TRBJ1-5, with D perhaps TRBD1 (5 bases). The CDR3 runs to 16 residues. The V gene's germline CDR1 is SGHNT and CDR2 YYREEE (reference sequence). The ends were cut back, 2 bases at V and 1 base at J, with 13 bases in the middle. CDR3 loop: CASSFKGGESNQPQHF. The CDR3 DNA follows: TGTGCCAGCAGCTTCAAGGGAGGGGAAAGCAATCAGCCCCAGCATTTT.

CDR3 in amino acids: CASSTGTGFNEKLFF. The DNA for the CDR3 is TGTGCCAGCAGCACCGGGACAGGTTTTAATGAAAAACTGTTTTTT. The rearrangement links TRBV9 to TRBJ1-4; 8 bases agree with TRBD1. The CDR3 sequence is 15 residues long. Germline CDR1 reads SGDLS; CDR2 reads YYNGEE. V lost 4 bases, J lost 4 bases, and 6 bases stayed unmatched.

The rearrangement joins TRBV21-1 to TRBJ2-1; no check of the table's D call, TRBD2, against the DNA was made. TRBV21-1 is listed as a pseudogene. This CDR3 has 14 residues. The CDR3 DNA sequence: TGTGCCAGCAGCGGGAGACTGACCTACAATGAGCAGTTCTTC. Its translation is CASSGRLTYNEQFF.

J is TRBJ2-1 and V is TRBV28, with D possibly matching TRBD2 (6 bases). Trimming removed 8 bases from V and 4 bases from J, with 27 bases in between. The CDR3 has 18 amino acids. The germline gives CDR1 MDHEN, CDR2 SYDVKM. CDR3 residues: CASDGGYDGRRKYNEQFF. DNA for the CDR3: TGTGCCAGCGACGGAGGGTATGACGGGAGACGGAAGTACAATGAGCAGTTCTTC.

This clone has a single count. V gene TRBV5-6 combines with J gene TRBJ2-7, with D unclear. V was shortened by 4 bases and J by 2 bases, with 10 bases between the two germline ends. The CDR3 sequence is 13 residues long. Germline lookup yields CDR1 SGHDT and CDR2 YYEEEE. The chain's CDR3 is CASSAGLPYEQYF. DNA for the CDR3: TGTGCCAGCAGCGCCGGGTTACCCTACGAGCAGTACTTC.

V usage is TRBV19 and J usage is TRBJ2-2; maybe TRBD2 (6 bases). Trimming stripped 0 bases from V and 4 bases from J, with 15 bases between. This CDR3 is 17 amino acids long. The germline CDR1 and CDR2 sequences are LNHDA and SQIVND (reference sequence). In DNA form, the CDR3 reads TGTGCCAGTAGTATAGATTTGGCGGGAATCGTCACCGGGGAGCTGTTTTTT. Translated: CASSIDLAGIVTGELFF. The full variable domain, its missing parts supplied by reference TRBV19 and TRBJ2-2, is DGGITQSPKYLFRKEGQNVTLSCEQNLNHDAMYWYRQDPGQGLRLIYYSQIVNDFQKGDIAEGYSVSREKKESFPLTVTSAQKNPTAFYLCASSIDLAGIVTGELFFGEGSRLTVL.

This chain's CDR3 is CASSGAGSNTGELFF. In DNA form, the CDR3 reads TGTGCCAGTAGTGGAGCGGGATCGAACACCGGGGAGCTGTTTTTT. The V and J genes are TRBV19 and TRBJ2-2, with 7 bases identical to TRBD2. Trimming removed 5 bases from V and 0 bases from J; junction bases left unmatched: 3. Germline V lookup: CDR1 LNHDA, CDR2 SQIVND (reference sequence). The CDR3 is made up of 15 amino acids.

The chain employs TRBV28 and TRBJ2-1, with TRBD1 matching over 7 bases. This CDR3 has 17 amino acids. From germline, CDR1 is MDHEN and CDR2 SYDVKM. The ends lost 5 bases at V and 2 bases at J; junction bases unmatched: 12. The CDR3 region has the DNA TGTGCCAGCAGTCGCGTAAAGGACAGGCTCCCCTACAATGAGCAGTTCTTC. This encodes CASSRVKDRLPYNEQFF.

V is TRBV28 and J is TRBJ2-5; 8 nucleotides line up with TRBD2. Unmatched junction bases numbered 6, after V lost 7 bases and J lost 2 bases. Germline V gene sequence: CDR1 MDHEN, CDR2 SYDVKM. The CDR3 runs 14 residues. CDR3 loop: CASKGAGVQETQYF. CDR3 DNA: TGTGCCAGCAAGGGAGCGGGAGTTCAAGAGACCCAGTACTTC.

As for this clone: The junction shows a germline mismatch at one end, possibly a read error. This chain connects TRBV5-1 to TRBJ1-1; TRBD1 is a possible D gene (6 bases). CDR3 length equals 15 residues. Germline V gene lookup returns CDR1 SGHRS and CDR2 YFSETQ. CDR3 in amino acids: CASTLRGAGGTEAFF. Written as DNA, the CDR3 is TGCGCCAGCACCTTGCGGGGGGCTGGTGGCACTGAAGCTTTCTTT.

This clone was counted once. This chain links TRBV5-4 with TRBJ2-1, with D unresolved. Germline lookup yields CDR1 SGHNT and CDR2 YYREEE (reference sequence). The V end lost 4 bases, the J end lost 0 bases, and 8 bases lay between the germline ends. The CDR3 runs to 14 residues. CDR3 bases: TGTGCCAGCAGCCGGCCGGGCTCCTACAATGAGCAGTTCTTC. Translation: CASSRPGSYNEQFF. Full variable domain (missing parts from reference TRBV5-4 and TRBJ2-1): ETGVTQSPTHLIKTRGQQVTLRCSSQSGHNTVSWYQQALGQGPQFIFQYYREEENGRGNFPPRFSGLQFPNYSSELNVNALELDDSALYLCASSRPGSYNEQFFGPGTRLTVL.

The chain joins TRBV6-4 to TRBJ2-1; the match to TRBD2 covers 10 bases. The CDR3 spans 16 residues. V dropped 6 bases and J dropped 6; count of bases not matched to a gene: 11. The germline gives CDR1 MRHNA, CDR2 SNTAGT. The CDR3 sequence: CASRASGRYGFNEQFF. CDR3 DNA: TGTGCCAGCAGGGCTAGCGGGAGATATGGGTTCAATGAGCAGTTCTTC.

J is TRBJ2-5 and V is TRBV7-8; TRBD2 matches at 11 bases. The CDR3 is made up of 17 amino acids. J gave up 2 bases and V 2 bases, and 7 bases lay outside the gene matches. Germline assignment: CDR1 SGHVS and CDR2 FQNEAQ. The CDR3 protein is CASSLTGTSGDQETQYF. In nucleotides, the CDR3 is TGTGCCAGCAGCTTAACGGGGACTAGCGGAGATCAAGAGACCCAGTACTTC.

DNA for the CDR3: TGTGCCAGCAGTCCCGTCCAGGCTGAGCAGTTCTTC. Translated, it gives CASSPVQAEQFF. J is TRBJ2-1 and V is TRBV6-6; D remains ambiguous. Per germline, CDR1 MNHNY and CDR2 SVGAGI (reference sequence). V dropped 5 bases and J dropped 9 bases, with 11 bases sitting between them. CDR3 length equals 12 residues.

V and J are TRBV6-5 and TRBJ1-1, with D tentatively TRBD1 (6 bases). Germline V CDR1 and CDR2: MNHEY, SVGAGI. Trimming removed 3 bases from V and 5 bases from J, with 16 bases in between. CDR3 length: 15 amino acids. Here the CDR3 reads CASSYLLGAVTEAFF. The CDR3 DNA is TGTGCCAGCAGTTATCTTCTGGGGGCTGTAACTGAAGCTTTCTTT.

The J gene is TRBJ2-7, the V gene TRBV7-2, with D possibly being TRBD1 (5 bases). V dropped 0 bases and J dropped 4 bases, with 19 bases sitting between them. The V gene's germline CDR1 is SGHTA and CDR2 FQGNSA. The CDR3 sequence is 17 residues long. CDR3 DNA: TGTGCCAGCAGCTTAGCGCGTAGGGCAGCTGGGGCATACGAGCAGTACTTC. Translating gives CASSLARRAAGAYEQYF. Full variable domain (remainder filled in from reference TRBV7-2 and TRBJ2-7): GAGVSQSPSNKVTEKGKDVELRCDPISGHTALYWYRQSLGQGLEFLIYFQGNSAPDKSGLPSDRFSAERTGGSVSTLTIQRTQQEDSAVYLCASSLARRAAGAYEQYFGPGTRLTVT.

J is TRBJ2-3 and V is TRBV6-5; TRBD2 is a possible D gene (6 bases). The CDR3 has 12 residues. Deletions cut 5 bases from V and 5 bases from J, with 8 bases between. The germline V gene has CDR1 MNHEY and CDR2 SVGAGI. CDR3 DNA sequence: TGTGCCAGCAGTAGACTAGTAGATACGCAGTATTTT. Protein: CASSRLVDTQYF.

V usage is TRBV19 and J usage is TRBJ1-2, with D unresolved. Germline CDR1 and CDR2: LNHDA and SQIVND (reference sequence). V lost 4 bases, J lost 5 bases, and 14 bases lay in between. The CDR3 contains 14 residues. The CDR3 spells CASSRGEARYGYTF. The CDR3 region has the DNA TGTGCCAGTAGTAGAGGAGAAGCAAGGTATGGCTACACCTTC. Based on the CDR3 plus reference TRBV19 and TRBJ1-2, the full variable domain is DGGITQSPKYLFRKEGQNVTLSCEQNLNHDAMYWYRQDPGQGLRLIYYSQIVNDFQKGDIAEGYSVSREKKESFPLTVTSAQKNPTAFYLCASSRGEARYGYTFGSGTRLTVV.

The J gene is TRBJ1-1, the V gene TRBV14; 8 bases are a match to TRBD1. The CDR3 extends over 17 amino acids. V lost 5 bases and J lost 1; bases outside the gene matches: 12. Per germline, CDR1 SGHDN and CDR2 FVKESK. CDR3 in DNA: TGTGCCAGCAGCTTACCGACAGGGGCCAACCCGAACACTGAAGCTTTCTTT. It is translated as CASSLPTGANPNTEAFF. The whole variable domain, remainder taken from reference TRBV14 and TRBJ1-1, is EAGVTQFPSHSVIEKGQTVTLRCDPISGHDNLYWYRRVMGKEIKFLLHFVKESKQDESGMPNNRFLAERTGGTYSTLKVQPAELEDSGVYFCASSLPTGANPNTEAFFGQGTRLTVV.

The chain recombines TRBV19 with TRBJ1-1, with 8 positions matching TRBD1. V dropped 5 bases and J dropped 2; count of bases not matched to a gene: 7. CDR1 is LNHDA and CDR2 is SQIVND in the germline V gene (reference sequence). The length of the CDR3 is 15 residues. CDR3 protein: CASSARTGTNTEAFF. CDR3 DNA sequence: TGTGCCAGTAGTGCCCGGACAGGGACCAACACTGAAGCTTTCTTT.

CDR3 sequence (DNA): TGTGCCAGCAGCTTAGGGACAGGGGGTTCACCCCTCCACTTT. Protein: CASSLGTGGSPLHF. The genes are TRBV7-8 and TRBJ1-6; 10 bases are a match to TRBD1. The CDR3 has 14 amino acids. After removal of 1 base from V and 9 bases from J, the junction contained 0 bases not matched to a gene. Per germline, CDR1 SGHVS and CDR2 FQNEAQ.

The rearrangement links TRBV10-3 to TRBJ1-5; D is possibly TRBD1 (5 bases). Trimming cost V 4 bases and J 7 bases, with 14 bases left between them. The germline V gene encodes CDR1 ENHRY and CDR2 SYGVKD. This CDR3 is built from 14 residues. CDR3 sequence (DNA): TGTGCCATCAGTGCAGCAGGGAAGGAGCAGCCCCAGCATTTT. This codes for CAISAAGKEQPQHF.

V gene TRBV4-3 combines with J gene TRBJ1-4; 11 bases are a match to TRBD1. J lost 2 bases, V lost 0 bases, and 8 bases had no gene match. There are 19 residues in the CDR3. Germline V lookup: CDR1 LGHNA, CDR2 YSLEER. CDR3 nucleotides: TGCGCCAGCAGCCAAGATGGGACAGGGGGGCTTAGTACTAATGAAAAACTGTTTTTT. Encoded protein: CASSQDGTGGLSTNEKLFF.

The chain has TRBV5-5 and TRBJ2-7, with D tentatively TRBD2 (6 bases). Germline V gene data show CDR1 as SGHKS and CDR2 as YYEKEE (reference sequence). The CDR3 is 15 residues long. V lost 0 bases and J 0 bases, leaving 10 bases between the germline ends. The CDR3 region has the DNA TGTGCCAGCAGCTTGGGTGGCGGGGCCTCCTACGAGCAGTACTTC. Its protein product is CASSLGGGASYEQYF. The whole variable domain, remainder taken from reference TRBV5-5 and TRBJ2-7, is DAGVTQSPTHLIKTRGQQVTLRCSPISGHKSVSWYQQVLGQGPQFIFQYYEKEERGRGNFPDRFSARQFPNYSSELNVNALLLGDSALYLCASSLGGGASYEQYFGPGTRLTVT.

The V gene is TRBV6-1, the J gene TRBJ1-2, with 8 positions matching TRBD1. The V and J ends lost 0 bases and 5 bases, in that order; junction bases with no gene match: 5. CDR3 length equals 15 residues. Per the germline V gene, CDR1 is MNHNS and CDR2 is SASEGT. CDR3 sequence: CASSEAAGGRYGYTF. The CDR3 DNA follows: TGTGCCAGCAGTGAAGCGGCAGGGGGCAGGTATGGCTACACCTTC.

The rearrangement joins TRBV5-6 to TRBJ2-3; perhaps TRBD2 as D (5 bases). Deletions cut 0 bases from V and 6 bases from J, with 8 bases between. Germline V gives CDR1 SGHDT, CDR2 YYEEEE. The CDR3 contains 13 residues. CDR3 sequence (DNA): TGTGCCAGCAGCTTGGCTAGCCTGGATACGCAGTATTTT. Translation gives CASSLASLDTQYF.

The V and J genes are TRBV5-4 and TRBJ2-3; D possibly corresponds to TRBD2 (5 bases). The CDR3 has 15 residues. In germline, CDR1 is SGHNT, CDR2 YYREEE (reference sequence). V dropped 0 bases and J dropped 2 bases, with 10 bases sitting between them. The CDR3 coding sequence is TGTGCCAGCAGCTTGGAAGCGGACCACACAGATACGCAGTATTTT. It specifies CASSLEADHTDTQYF.

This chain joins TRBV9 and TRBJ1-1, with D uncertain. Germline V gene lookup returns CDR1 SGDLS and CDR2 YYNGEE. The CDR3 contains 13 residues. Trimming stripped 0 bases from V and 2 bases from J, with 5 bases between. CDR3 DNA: TGTGCCAGCAGCGTAGTGTCTAACACTGAAGCTTTCTTT. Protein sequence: CASSVVSNTEAFF.

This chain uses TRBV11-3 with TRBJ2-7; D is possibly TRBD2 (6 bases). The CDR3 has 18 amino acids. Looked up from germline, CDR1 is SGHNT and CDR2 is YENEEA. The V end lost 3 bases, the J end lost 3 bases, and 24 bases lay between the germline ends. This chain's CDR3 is CASSLAGGIGGTNYEQYF. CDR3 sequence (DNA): TGTGCCAGCAGCTTGGCCGGTGGGATTGGCGGGACCAACTACGAGCAGTACTTC.

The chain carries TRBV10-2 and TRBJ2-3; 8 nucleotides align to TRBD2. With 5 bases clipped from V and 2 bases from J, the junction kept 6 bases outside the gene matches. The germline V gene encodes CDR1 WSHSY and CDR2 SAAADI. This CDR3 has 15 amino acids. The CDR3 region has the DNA TGCGCCAGCAGTTCGACTAGCGAGGTCACAGATACGCAGTATTTT. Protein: CASSSTSEVTDTQYF.